The rows below give T cell receptor beta chains drawn from one sample of a study of cytomegalovirus exposure and HLA in healthy donors. Method: immunoSEQ multiplex PCR; TCRdb's copy keeps in-frame clones and lacks some. Recorded for this sample: more than 95,000 clones. Material for sequencing was PBMCs. The origin of the receptors is a man younger than 35 in good health and CMV-seronegative. The CDR3 runs from the conserved cysteine through the conserved F or W. The D gene is left open where the match is weak.

j_gene: TRBJ2-7; v_gene: TRBV29-1; d_gene: TRBD1; CDR3aa: CSATDRGDNEQYF; CDR3nt: TGCAGCGCCACGGACAGGGGTGACAACGAGCAGTACTTC
j_gene: TRBJ1-5; v_gene: TRBV12-5; d_gene: TRBD1; CDR3aa: CASGLQGAGDNQPQHF; CDR3nt: TGTGCTAGTGGTCTCCAGGGGGCGGGAGACAATCAGCCCCAGCATTTT
j_gene: TRBJ2-7; v_gene: TRBV2; d_gene: TRBD2; CDR3aa: CAGGLFSYEQYF; CDR3nt: TGTGCCGGGGGACTATTCTCCTACGAGCAGTACTTC
j_gene: TRBJ2-7; v_gene: TRBV25-1; d_gene: TRBD2; CDR3aa: CASSESSERGVYEQYF; CDR3nt: TGTGCCAGCAGTGAATCGTCGGAGCGGGGGGTCTACGAGCAGTACTTC
j_gene: TRBJ2-1; v_gene: TRBV4-2; d_gene: TRBD2; CDR3aa: CASSDGTSNNNEQFF; CDR3nt: TGTGCCAGCTCAGATGGGACTAGCAATAACAATGAGCAGTTCTTC
j_gene: TRBJ2-1; v_gene: TRBV5-4; d_gene: NA; CDR3aa: CASSSGVTEQFF; CDR3nt: TGTGCCAGCAGCTCAGGGGTCACTGAGCAGTTCTTC
j_gene: TRBJ2-1; v_gene: TRBV6-5; d_gene: TRBD2; CDR3aa: CASRESGGEYNEQFF; CDR3nt: TGTGCCAGCAGGGAAAGCGGGGGGGAATACAATGAGCAGTTCTTC
j_gene: TRBJ1-2; v_gene: TRBV2; d_gene: TRBD1; CDR3aa: CAIQTGQGYTF; CDR3nt: TGTGCCATCCAGACAGGGCAGGGCTACACCTTC
j_gene: TRBJ2-1; v_gene: TRBV10-2; d_gene: NA; CDR3aa: CASKRGIRLQIEYNEQFF; CDR3nt: TGCGCCAGCAAAAGAGGGATACGACTGCAAATCGAGTACAATGAGCAGTTCTTC
j_gene: TRBJ2-3; v_gene: TRBV19; d_gene: TRBD2; CDR3aa: CASSNSGSTDTQYF; CDR3nt: TGTGCCAGTAGCAATAGCGGGAGCACAGATACGCAGTATTTT
j_gene: TRBJ1-5; v_gene: TRBV19; d_gene: NA; CDR3aa: CASSAGTTSQPQHF; CDR3nt: TGTGCCAGTAGTGCCGGGACAACAAGTCAGCCCCAGCATTTT
j_gene: TRBJ1-2; v_gene: TRBV27; d_gene: NA; CDR3aa: CASSLGGAGYTF; CDR3nt: TGTGCCAGCAGTTTGGGGGGGGCTGGCTACACCTTC
j_gene: TRBJ1-1; v_gene: TRBV29-1; d_gene: NA; CDR3aa: CSGQAGVRNTEAFF; CDR3nt: TGCAGCGGACAGGCGGGGGTACGCAACACTGAAGCTTTCTTT
j_gene: TRBJ2-1; v_gene: TRBV7-9; d_gene: NA; CDR3aa: CASTRKPGTLSHNEQFF; CDR3nt: TGTGCCAGCACCCGAAAACCAGGTACCCTCTCCCACAATGAGCAGTTCTTC
j_gene: TRBJ2-7; v_gene: TRBV27; d_gene: NA; CDR3aa: CASRYGVSSYEQYF; CDR3nt: TGTGCCAGCAGATACGGGGTAAGCTCCTACGAGCAGTACTTC
j_gene: TRBJ2-1; v_gene: TRBV6-1; d_gene: TRBD2; CDR3aa: CASSVSGGRAYNEQFF; CDR3nt: TGTGCCAGCAGTGTAAGCGGCGGGAGGGCCTACAATGAGCAGTTCTTC
j_gene: TRBJ2-3; v_gene: TRBV6-1; d_gene: NA; CDR3aa: CASSEEAGKADTQYF; CDR3nt: TGTGCCAGCAGTGAAGAGGCAGGAAAGGCAGATACGCAGTATTTT
j_gene: TRBJ2-3; v_gene: TRBV30; d_gene: NA; CDR3aa: CAWSVGGPTDTQYF; CDR3nt: TGTGCCTGGAGTGTAGGGGGACCTACAGATACGCAGTATTTT
j_gene: TRBJ2-7; v_gene: TRBV7-9; d_gene: TRBD2; CDR3aa: CASSLSGRADYEQYF; CDR3nt: TGTGCCAGCAGCTTAAGTGGGAGGGCCGACTACGAGCAGTACTTC
j_gene: TRBJ2-3; v_gene: TRBV19; d_gene: NA; CDR3aa: CASSSIGRTDTQYF; CDR3nt: TGTGCCAGTAGTAGTATTGGGAGAACAGATACGCAGTATTTT
j_gene: TRBJ2-2; v_gene: TRBV7-2; d_gene: NA; CDR3aa: CASSSMTGRGTGELFF; CDR3nt: TGTGCCAGCAGCTCGATGACTGGTAGAGGGACCGGGGAGCTGTTTTTT
j_gene: TRBJ2-7; v_gene: TRBV6-1; d_gene: TRBD1; CDR3aa: CASTLGTGPWEQYF; CDR3nt: TGTGCCAGCACCCTAGGGACAGGGCCGTGGGAGCAGTACTTC
j_gene: TRBJ2-3; v_gene: TRBV9; d_gene: TRBD2; CDR3aa: CASSVDASGGSSTDTQYF; CDR3nt: TGTGCCAGCAGCGTAGACGCTAGCGGGGGGTCTAGCACAGATACGCAGTATTTT
j_gene: TRBJ2-2; v_gene: TRBV27; d_gene: NA; CDR3aa: CASSRRTNTGELFF; CDR3nt: TGTGCCAGCAGCCGTCGGACAAACACCGGGGAGCTGTTTTTT
j_gene: TRBJ2-4; v_gene: TRBV5-1; d_gene: TRBD2; CDR3aa: CASRPGLAALAKNIQYF; CDR3nt: TGCGCCAGCAGGCCGGGACTAGCGGCCTTAGCCAAAAACATTCAGTACTTC
j_gene: TRBJ2-1; v_gene: TRBV7-8; d_gene: TRBD2; CDR3aa: CASSREGLAGVINEQFF; CDR3nt: TGTGCCAGCAGCCGAGAGGGACTAGCGGGGGTCATCAATGAGCAGTTCTTC
j_gene: TRBJ2-5; v_gene: TRBV2; d_gene: TRBD1; CDR3aa: CASSILGTGVGETQYF; CDR3nt: TGTGCCAGCAGTATCCTAGGGACAGGGGTGGGAGAGACCCAGTACTTC
j_gene: TRBJ2-7; v_gene: TRBV28; d_gene: TRBD2; CDR3aa: CASRGLADEQYF; CDR3nt: TGTGCCAGCAGGGGACTAGCAGACGAGCAGTACTTC
j_gene: TRBJ2-1; v_gene: TRBV9; d_gene: TRBD2; CDR3aa: CASSVGGTSSNDEQFF; CDR3nt: TGTGCCAGCAGCGTAGGCGGGACTAGCTCGAACGATGAGCAGTTCTTC
j_gene: TRBJ2-3; v_gene: TRBV4-2; d_gene: TRBD2; CDR3aa: CASSQDASGVPRDTQYF; CDR3nt: TGTGCCAGCAGCCAAGACGCTAGCGGGGTCCCCAGGGATACGCAGTATTTT
j_gene: TRBJ1-5; v_gene: TRBV28; d_gene: TRBD1; CDR3aa: CASSSRGPGGGNQPQHF; CDR3nt: TGTGCCAGCAGTTCCCGGGGGCCAGGGGGCGGAAATCAGCCCCAGCATTTT
j_gene: TRBJ2-3; v_gene: TRBV4-1; d_gene: NA; CDR3aa: CASGFGADTQYF; CDR3nt: TGCGCCAGCGGATTTGGGGCGGATACGCAGTATTTT
j_gene: TRBJ1-1; v_gene: TRBV7-2; d_gene: TRBD1; CDR3aa: CASSLGHRGPTEAFF; CDR3nt: TGTGCCAGCAGCTTAGGCCACAGGGGACCCACTGAAGCTTTCTTT
j_gene: TRBJ1-5; v_gene: TRBV11-2; d_gene: NA; CDR3aa: CASSSQTDQPQHF; CDR3nt: TGTGCCAGCAGCTCACAGACAGATCAGCCCCAGCATTTT
j_gene: TRBJ2-7; v_gene: TRBV28; d_gene: TRBD1; CDR3aa: CASSLPTGVYEQYF; CDR3nt: TGTGCCAGCAGTCTCCCGACAGGGGTCTACGAGCAGTACTTC
j_gene: TRBJ1-5; v_gene: TRBV6-5; d_gene: NA; CDR3aa: CASSLTGGSNQPQHF; CDR3nt: TGTGCCAGCAGCCTTACAGGAGGGTCAAATCAGCCCCAGCATTTT
j_gene: TRBJ2-5; v_gene: TRBV5-1; d_gene: TRBD2; CDR3aa: CASRPGLAGEIQETQYF; CDR3nt: TGCGCCAGCAGGCCCGGACTAGCGGGGGAGATCCAAGAGACCCAGTACTTC
j_gene: TRBJ2-5; v_gene: TRBV6-1; d_gene: TRBD2; CDR3aa: CASSATSGGANLQETQYF; CDR3nt: TGTGCCAGCAGTGCGACTAGCGGGGGGGCGAACCTACAAGAGACCCAGTACTTC
j_gene: TRBJ2-7; v_gene: TRBV7-9; d_gene: TRBD2; CDR3aa: CASVTSGTSYEQYF; CDR3nt: TGTGCCAGCGTGACTAGCGGAACGTCCTACGAGCAGTACTTC
j_gene: TRBJ1-1; v_gene: TRBV6-5; d_gene: NA; CDR3aa: CASSFSTGGTEAFF; CDR3nt: TGTGCCAGCAGTTTCTCTACGGGGGGCACTGAAGCTTTCTTT
j_gene: TRBJ1-1; v_gene: TRBV27; d_gene: NA; CDR3aa: CASSLVGAGNTEAFF; CDR3nt: TGTGCCAGCAGTTTAGTAGGGGCTGGGAACACTGAAGCTTTCTTT
j_gene: TRBJ2-6; v_gene: TRBV5-1; d_gene: TRBD2; CDR3aa: CASTGGGQTNVLTF; CDR3nt: TGCGCCAGCACTGGGGGAGGGCAGACCAACGTCCTGACTTTC
j_gene: TRBJ1-1; v_gene: TRBV25-1; d_gene: NA; CDR3aa: CATTVPFGQGGTEAFF; CDR3nt: TGTGCCACCACGGTCCCATTTGGGCAGGGAGGCACTGAAGCTTTCTTT
j_gene: TRBJ1-2; v_gene: TRBV5-1; d_gene: NA; CDR3aa: CASSMGADSIFYGYTF; CDR3nt: TGCGCCAGCAGCATGGGGGCGGACAGTATATTCTATGGCTACACCTTC
j_gene: TRBJ2-1; v_gene: TRBV7-9; d_gene: TRBD2; CDR3aa: CASSFGGLAGVENEQFF; CDR3nt: TGTGCCAGCAGCTTCGGTGGACTAGCGGGAGTGGAAAATGAGCAGTTCTTC
j_gene: TRBJ2-7; v_gene: TRBV5-1; d_gene: TRBD1; CDR3aa: CATHGDRGGEQYF; CDR3nt: TGCGCCACCCATGGGGACAGGGGAGGCGAGCAGTACTTC
j_gene: TRBJ2-1; v_gene: TRBV5-6; d_gene: TRBD2; CDR3aa: CASSLEGGGDYNEQFF; CDR3nt: TGTGCCAGCAGCTTGGAAGGCGGGGGAGACTACAATGAGCAGTTCTTC
j_gene: TRBJ1-2; v_gene: TRBV19; d_gene: TRBD1; CDR3aa: CASRPSGTGGAYGYTF; CDR3nt: TGTGCCAGTAGGCCTTCAGGTACAGGGGGCGCATATGGCTACACCTTC
j_gene: TRBJ2-7; v_gene: TRBV5-6; d_gene: TRBD1; CDR3aa: CASSLVTGRSYEQYF; CDR3nt: TGTGCCAGCAGCTTGGTGACAGGGAGATCCTACGAGCAGTACTTC
j_gene: TRBJ1-5; v_gene: TRBV6-4; d_gene: TRBD1; CDR3aa: CASSDSRGQGGQPQHF; CDR3nt: TGTGCCAGCAGTGACTCGCGGGGACAGGGTGGTCAGCCCCAGCATTTT
j_gene: TRBJ1-5; v_gene: TRBV28; d_gene: TRBD1; CDR3aa: CASSLRRQGIGRNNQPQHF; CDR3nt: TGTGCCAGCAGTTTAAGGCGACAGGGGATCGGTCGTAACAATCAGCCCCAGCATTTT